This passage covers 8 T cell receptor beta chains from one sample sequenced in a study of blood T cell repertoires in COVID-19. TCRdb's copy holds only in-frame clones and misses some; the assay was immunoSEQ multiplex PCR. The sample lists hundreds of thousands of clones, roughly 88% occurring once. The specimen sequenced was peripheral blood. Source of these receptors: a man aged 80 or over with acute or convalescent COVID-19.

This clone has a single count. J is TRBJ1-2 and V is TRBV6-5; maybe TRBD1 (6 bases). Germline values: CDR1 MNHEY, CDR2 SVGAGI. V dropped 6 bases and J dropped 7 bases, with 9 bases sitting between them. The CDR3 spans 11 residues. This chain's CDR3 is CASSRGGGYTF. DNA of the CDR3: TGTGCCAGCAGCAGGGGCGGTGGCTACACCTTC.

The chain links TRBV7-2 to TRBJ2-1; 15 bases map to TRBD2. Germline CDR1 SGHTA, CDR2 FQGNSA. Losses at the gene ends were 4 bases for V and 1 base for J; bases not matched to a gene: 5. The CDR3 has 18 residues. The CDR3 sequence is CASSSLGLAGGSYNEQFF. The CDR3 DNA is TGTGCCAGCAGCTCCCTTGGACTAGCGGGGGGGTCCTACAATGAGCAGTTCTTC. The whole variable domain, filled in from reference TRBV7-2 and TRBJ2-1, reads GAGVSQSPSNKVTEKGKDVELRCDPISGHTALYWYRQSLGQGLEFLIYFQGNSAPDKSGLPSDRFSAERTGGSVSTLTIQRTQQEDSAVYLCASSSLGLAGGSYNEQFFGPGTRLTVL.

The J gene is TRBJ2-7, the V gene TRBV12-3 or TRBV12-4; 10 bases are a match to TRBD2. CDR3 length equals 13 residues. V shed 4 bases and J 3 bases; nucleotides not matched to a gene: 0. This CDR3 is CASSWTSGYEQYF. The CDR3 DNA sequence: TGTGCCAGCAGTTGGACTAGCGGCTACGAGCAGTACTTC.

This rearrangement joins TRBV2 to TRBJ1-4; TRBD1 matches at 7 bases. J was trimmed by 0 bases and V by 4 bases; bases with no gene match: 2. Germline V gene sequence: CDR1 SNHLY, CDR2 FYNNEI. The CDR3 is 15 amino acids. This CDR3 reads CASSGTGATNEKLFF. DNA for the CDR3: TGTGCCAGCAGTGGGACAGGCGCAACTAATGAAAAACTGTTTTTT. Supplemented by reference TRBV2 and TRBJ1-4, the full variable domain reads EPEVTQTPSHQVTQMGQEVILRCVPISNHLYFYWYRQILGQKVEFLVSFYNNEISEKSEIFDDQFSVERPDGSNFTLKIRSTKLEDSAMYFCASSGTGATNEKLFFGSGTQLSVL.

This clone was detected once. CDR3 protein: CASSLRRGDTDTQYF. The CDR3 bases are TGTGCCAGCAGCCTAAGACGGGGGGACACAGATACGCAGTATTTT. The genes are TRBV9 and TRBJ2-3, with TRBD2 matching over 7 bases. Germline values: CDR1 SGDLS, CDR2 YYNGEE. There are 15 residues in the CDR3. The junction had 7 bases not matched to a gene; V was cut back by 4 bases and J by 2 bases.

The chain has TRBV6-5 and TRBJ2-7; 10 bases are a match to TRBD2. Germline lookup yields CDR1 MNHEY and CDR2 SVGAGI. Germline trimming cut 4 bases from V and 3 bases from J; bases unmatched to any gene: 6. This CDR3 spans 15 amino acids. The CDR3 DNA is TGTGCCAGCAGTTGGCGTAGCGGGAGGATCTACGAGCAGTACTTC. Translation: CASSWRSGRIYEQYF.

The chain employs TRBV6-5 and TRBJ1-5; 8 nucleotides agree with TRBD1. V trimming: 7 bases; J trimming: 5 bases; junction bases outside the gene matches: 4. The germline V gene encodes CDR1 MNHEY and CDR2 SVGAGI. CDR3 length: 13 residues. CDR3 loop: CASNKDRDQPQHF. The CDR3 nucleotides read TGTGCCAGCAACAAGGACAGGGATCAGCCCCAGCATTTT.

The chain has TRBV27 and TRBJ1-5; D remains unclear. Germline V gene lookup returns CDR1 MNHEY and CDR2 SMNVEV (reference sequence). The length of the CDR3 is 14 residues. V was shortened by 1 base and J by 0 bases, with 4 bases between the two germline ends. The CDR3 DNA reads as TGTGCCAGCAGTTTATACTATAGCAATCAGCCCCAGCATTTT. It translates to CASSLYYSNQPQHF.